This T cell receptor beta chain derives from a study of shared clonotypes between healthy human individuals. V was trimmed by 11 bases and J by 2 bases, leaving 18 bases between them. Germline CDR1 reads MNHEY; CDR2 reads SVGAGI. This CDR3 contains 14 residues. Generated by immunoSEQ multiplex PCR, the TCRdb table keeps only in-frame clones and is missing some. The sample includes over 2 million clones, 85% to 95% seen only once; the top ten take roughly 0.13%. The sequenced material came from naive CD4+ T cells sorted from blood. The subset is: CD45RA+ positively selected. The genes are TRBV6-5 and TRBJ1-2, with no clear D. The TCR sequence derives from a man aged 18 to 35 in good health. CDR3 DNA sequence: TGTGCCGCCCTGGGTTTGGGCCGGAACTATGGCTACACCTTC. It is translated as CAALGLGRNYGYTF.